The T cell receptor (beta chain) described here comes from a study of T cells after yellow fever vaccination (dated by TCRdb to 2018 to 2020). As for the study more broadly: The SMART-Seq v4 Ultra Low Input RNA kit was used to prepare libraries from fractions with low cell numbers. Bulk TCR alpha and beta repertoires were sequenced longitudinally to track T-cell clones before and after primary and booster YFV17D yellow fever vaccination. Two healthy male donors, one aged 18 to 30 and one aged 30 to 39 years, were included in the cohort. Blood samples were taken at several timepoints before and after primary and secondary immunization, and bulk PBMC replicates and cell subsets were isolated.

Results and caveats for the whole study, not just this receptor: Most clones expanded after primary vaccination (roughly 96% of CD4 and approximately 90% of CD8) were re-detected after the booster, suggesting that broad memory maintenance occurred. Only a couple of donors were included in the study, so the extent to which the findings can be generalized is limited. The secondary T-cell response was weaker than the primary response but faster, peaking on day 5 instead of day 15. A small share of clonotypes was detected in both CD4 and CD8 compartments, with the overlap likely arising from convergent recombination. Computational filtering was required because FACS-sorted repertoires could contain abundant contaminating clonotypes from the bulk population.

The CDR3 runs 14 residues from the cysteine to the phenylalanine. Only the CDR3 DNA is retained, 42 bases long and in frame from the first base. As encoded in the germline V gene, CDR1 is LGHNA while CDR2 is YSLEER. V gives up 4 bases and J gives up 4 bases, and the segment between their germline ends measures 13 bases. The treatment or condition label here, explained by the study, means: live attenuated yellow fever vaccine strain. At every blood-draw timepoint, two biological replicates of bulk PBMCs were collected. A standard Ficoll-Paque protocol was used to isolate PBMCs from peripheral blood. TriZol was used to extract RNA from bulk PBMCs, from CD4 and CD8 fractions, and from dextramer-positive and dextramer-negative fractions. Sequenced using an Illumina NovaSeq 6000. TCR cDNA was made using 5'RACE template switching, a step that added a universal primer site and unique molecular identifiers. Priming of cDNA synthesis was performed from both the TCR alpha and TCR beta constant segments. Library amplification involved two PCR steps, and the second step added sample barcodes and sequencing adapters. Libraries were sequenced on Illumina HiSeq 2500 (2x100 bp) or NovaSeq (2x150 bp). Processing in the source paper ran as follows. Demultiplexing of reads and collapsing into UMI consensus sequences were performed with MIGEC, and V(D)J alignment was carried out with MiXCR. Vaccine-responding clonotypes were identified with edgeR using replicate PBMC samples, with FDR below 0.01 and a log2 fold change above 5 up to day 15 being required. CD4 or CD8 identity was assigned to each bulk clonotype according to whether the clonotype was present at higher abundance in the sequenced CD4 repertoire or the sequenced CD8 repertoire. The public reads were quality trimmed at Q25 with fastp and then assembled into clones with MiXCR by TCRdb, keeping productive beta chains. Every CDR3 protein is listed once, alongside the most common genes and DNA of its rows. What appears here as the V and J calls and clone size reflects TCRdb's work, not the paper's. Counted in this sample were a few hundred thousand distinct CDR3 sequences; about 4% of them appeared once. The ten largest clones represent approximately 24% of the sample.

This clonotype was observed a handful of times. Its target antigen remains unknown. Base qualities are not recorded, but no much larger clone differs from it by a single base. The rearrangement joined TRBV4-3 to TRBJ1-1, and perhaps TRBD1 as D gene, on 5 matching bases. The TCR was taken from a man aged 18-30 years who received the YFV17D yellow fever vaccine. The sample consisted of PBMCs, taken 5 days after the yellow fever booster vaccination. The nucleotide sequence reads as follows: TGCGCCAGCAGCCCCAGGGCGGGCGGCACTGAAGCTTTCTTT. This is translated as CASSPRAGGTEAFF.